Described below is a single T cell receptor (beta chain) sequence and its context. The germline V gene encodes CDR1 GTSNPN and CDR2 SVGIG (reference sequence). V lost 2 bases and J 8 bases, leaving 9 bases between the germline ends. The CDR3 spans 11 residues. Assay used: immunoSEQ multiplex PCR; TCRdb lists only in-frame clones, some missing. This sample has about 21,000 clones, with under 90% found just once. The data were obtained in a study of control samples from healthy donors and cancer patients. The sequenced material came from PBMCs. The receptor comes from a man aged 60 to 75 with colorectal cancer. V gene TRBV30 combines with J gene TRBJ1-2; no clear D gene. As DNA, the CDR3 is TGTGCCTGGAGTATTACCGGGGGCTACACCTTC. Its translation: CAWSITGGYTF.